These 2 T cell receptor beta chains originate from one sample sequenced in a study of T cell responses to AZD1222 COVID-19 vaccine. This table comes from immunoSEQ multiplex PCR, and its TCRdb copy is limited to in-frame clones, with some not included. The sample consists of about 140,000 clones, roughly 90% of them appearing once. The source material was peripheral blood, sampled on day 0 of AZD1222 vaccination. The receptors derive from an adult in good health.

The CDR3 spells CASNNEGGGTDTQYF. In DNA, the CDR3 is TGTGCCAGCAATAACGAGGGGGGAGGCACAGATACGCAGTATTTT. The rearrangement joins TRBV2 to TRBJ2-3; D may match TRBD1 or TRBD2 (6 bases each). The CDR3 covers 15 residues. Trimming took 7 bases from V and 1 from J, leaving 15 bases between them. Germline values: CDR1 SNHLY, CDR2 FYNNEI. Filled out from reference TRBV2 and TRBJ2-3, the complete variable domain reads EPEVTQTPSHQVTQMGQEVILRCVPISNHLYFYWYRQILGQKVEFLVSFYNNEISEKSEIFDDQFSVERPDGSNFTLKIRSTKLEDSAMYFCASNNEGGGTDTQYFGPGTRLTVL.

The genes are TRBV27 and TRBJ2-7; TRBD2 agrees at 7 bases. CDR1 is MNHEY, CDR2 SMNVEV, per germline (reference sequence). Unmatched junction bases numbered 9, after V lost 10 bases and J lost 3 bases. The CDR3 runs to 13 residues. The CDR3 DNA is TGTGCCACCGCCCGGGACTACCTCTACGAGCAGTACTTC. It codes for CATARDYLYEQYF.